This TCR beta chain was captured in a study of shared clonotypes between healthy human individuals (dated by TCRdb to 2018 to 2020). Broadly, across the study: Two women and a few men aged 18 to 49 years were included in the cohort. Per donor, three plates each were used for CD4 naive and CD4 memory, two for CD8 naive, and one for CD8 memory. To estimate repertoire size and how much clonotype sharing occurs between individuals, the study deeply sequenced the blood TCR repertoires of roughly 5 healthy adults. Different laboratories and diverse techniques were used to prepare libraries and sequence TCR repertoires, to increase sequencing depth and limit assay-specific biases. Per donor, leukapheresis produced somewhere between about 0.9 and 9.5 billion PBMCs.

V gives up 0 bases and J gives up 4 bases, and the segment between their germline ends measures 24 bases. According to the germline V gene (reference sequence), CDR1 reads GTSNPN and CDR2 reads SVGIG. The CDR3 contains 18 residues, cysteine and phenylalanine counted. Here the CDR3 DNA is all that survives: 54 bases in frame from base 1. In the case of this clone: Its binding antigen is unknown. No much larger clone is present one base from it, and per-base qualities are unavailable.

For the CD8 naive samples, CD45RO-negative cells were positively selected for CCR7, yielding a CD45RA+CCR7+ population from which TemRA cells were excluded. The donors were healthy, HIV-negative adults with no recently reported acute infections or vaccinations. Every donor was a Caucasian adult residing in Nashville, Tennessee, USA. Blood was obtained by leukapheresis, after which PBMCs were separated by Ficoll-Histopaque density gradient centrifugation and cryopreserved in liquid nitrogen vapor phase. Analytical flow cytometry was used to check the purity and quantity of each magnetically sorted T cell population. Genomic DNA was isolated from every sorted fraction and measured by UV absorbance on a Nanodrop 2000c. Using the deep immunoSEQ assay, TCR CDR3 regions were amplified from genomic DNA by multiplex PCR. Extracted genomic DNA from each cell subset was distributed evenly across all wells of several immunoSEQ 96-well plates, and each plate was treated as a replicate. For sorted subsets, around 200 ng genomic DNA, equal to 30,000 or so T cell genomes, was loaded into each replicate PCR. Purified libraries were quantified with a Qubit 3.0 fluorometer, sized on a Bioanalyzer 2100, and re-quantified with the KAPA Library Quantification kit. Every immunoSEQ 96-well plate was sequenced on a dedicated single-read 150-cycle Illumina NextSeq 550 flow cell. As for the authors' bioinformatics: Because only junctional sequences without quality scores were contained in the immunoSEQ output, filtering matching that applied to full-length reads could not be performed. To assign V/J genes and CDR3, sequences were annotated using PyIR, a Python wrapper for IgBLAST v1.9, with IMGT germline references. Reads were removed for weak V/J assignments (E-value above 1e-6), missing CDR3, stop codons, out-of-frame junctions, or ambiguous translated residues. V3J clonotypes were defined as sequences sharing an identical inferred V gene, J gene, and CDR3 amino acid sequence. The percentage overlap between two repertoires was calculated by dividing the number of shared unique clonotypes by the size of the smaller repertoire. Richness of each repertoire was evaluated using RTK rarefaction, the Chao1 estimator, and Recon v2.1 estimates of unobserved clonotypes. Generation probabilities for all TCRbeta clonotypes obtained by the gDNA method from four donors were computed using OLGA. TCRdb provides this immuneACCESS table in a form limited to in-frame rearrangements. Some clones are lacking; in checked studies, under half of them reflect an unresolved V gene, and why the rest are absent is not known. That table gives V, J and clone size, and the DNA gave D and trimming. For this sample the table gives 550,000 to 600,000 clones, of which about 98% were detected only once. In total, the top ten clones hold 0.3% of the sample.

Results the study describes overall, beyond this receptor: Incomplete sequencing was indicated by rarefaction of sorted-subset datasets, despite the large sequencing depth. Sampling was limited to blood, and TCR repertoires in tissue likely differ from TCR repertoires in blood. Clonotypes shared by all four sorted-subset donors showed higher generation probabilities than non-shared clonotypes. Sharing across a few donors was observed for approximately 5% of naive CD4, 3% to 4% of naive CD8, over 2% of memory CD4, and roughly 0.4% of memory CD8 clonotypes. Because the study included a small number of donors, the genetic and exposure-history diversity represented was limited. Estimated clonotype richness was generally larger for naive than for memory subsets. Based on pairwise subsampling, the degree of clonotype sharing among donors was expected to be affected by sequencing depth.

The receptor chain draws on TRBV30 and TRBJ2-5; the D gene assignment is ambiguous. The sample was naive CD8+ T cells sorted from blood. According to the study, the label for this sample's cell subset or site signals: CD45RA+CCR7+. This sequence originates from a man aged 25-40 years in good health. This receptor has the CDR3 CAWSVPTPRGEVRETQYF. The DNA is TGTGCCTGGAGTGTACCGACCCCTCGTGGGGAAGTGAGAGAGACCCAGTACTTC.